These 32 T cell receptor beta chains were sequenced from one sample in a study of OX40 agonist ivuxolimab in advanced cancers. Assay: immunoSEQ multiplex PCR; the TCRdb copy retains only in-frame clones and omits some. The sample lists 35,000 to 40,000 clones; more than 75% were seen once. The material sequenced was CD4+ or CD8+ T cells sorted from blood, taken in a trial of the OX40 agonist ivuxolimab. These receptors came from an adult with an advanced solid tumor such as melanoma, head and neck, liver or kidney cancer.

The genes are TRBV7-9 and TRBJ1-1; maybe TRBD1 (6 bases). The length of the CDR3 is 14 residues. The germline V gene encodes CDR1 SEHNR and CDR2 FQNEAQ (reference sequence). V gave up 2 bases and J gave up 0 bases, with 7 bases separating them. CDR3 DNA sequence: TGTGCCAGCAGCTTAAAGGGGGTGAACACTGAAGCTTTCTTT. Amino acids: CASSLKGVNTEAFF.

The count of this clone is one. The CDR3 sequence is CASSLFDRGPGQPQHF. Written as DNA, the CDR3 is TGTGCCAGCAGCTTGTTTGACAGGGGGCCAGGTCAGCCCCAGCATTTT. The chain links TRBV5-6 to TRBJ1-5, with 10 bases matching TRBD1. CDR1 is SGHDT and CDR2 is YYEEEE in the germline V gene. Trimming cost V 1 base and J 6 bases; bases outside gene matches: 7. The CDR3 runs 16 residues.

V gene TRBV9 combines with J gene TRBJ1-4; D remains ambiguous. This CDR3 region has 15 residues. Per the germline V gene, CDR1 is SGDLS and CDR2 is YYNGEE. V was pared by 3 bases and J by 0 bases, with 9 bases between. CDR3 DNA sequence: TGTGCCAGCAGCGGACAACTTGCAACTAATGAAAAACTGTTTTTT. Residues: CASSGQLATNEKLFF.

The chain links TRBV10-3 to TRBJ1-6; 8 nucleotides line up with TRBD1. Germline trimming cut 2 bases from V and 10 bases from J; bases unmatched to any gene: 4. Germline V CDR1 and CDR2: ENHRY, SYGVKD. The CDR3 contains 14 residues. CDR3 coding DNA: TGTGCCATCAGTGAGGACAGGGGTAAGTCACCCCTCCACTTT. Translating gives CAISEDRGKSPLHF.

The CDR3 sequence is CASSLVGGRGGYTF. In nucleotides, the CDR3 is TGTGCCAGCAGCTTAGTGGGAGGCAGGGGTGGCTACACCTTC. The chain is built from TRBV7-9 and TRBJ1-2, with TRBD1 as a possible D gene (6 bases). The germline V gene encodes CDR1 SEHNR and CDR2 FQNEAQ (reference sequence). This CDR3 is 14 amino acids long. V lost 1 base and J lost 7, with 13 bases in between.

The chain recombines TRBV6-5 with TRBJ2-5; 7 nucleotides agree with TRBD2. V trimming: 8 bases; J trimming: 1 base; junction bases outside the gene matches: 4. Germline V gene sequence: CDR1 MNHEY, CDR2 SVGAGI. The CDR3 totals 13 residues. The CDR3: CASGTSVQETQYF. As DNA, the CDR3 is TGTGCCAGCGGAACTAGCGTCCAAGAGACCCAGTACTTC.

This clone has only one observation. This sequence joins TRBV7-8 and TRBJ1-6; D perhaps matches TRBD1 (5 bases). Germline CDR1 is SGHVS and CDR2 is FQNEAQ. The CDR3 contains 17 residues. Between the trimmed V and J ends, which lost 0 bases and 10 bases, there was a span of 19 bases. The CDR3 region is CASSLALRRGGRSPLHF. In DNA form, the CDR3 reads TGTGCCAGCAGCTTAGCCCTTCGGCGGGGGGGTAGGTCACCCCTCCACTTT.

The DNA for the CDR3 is TGCGCCAGCAGCGGCGGGACAGGGGCCGAAAAACTGTTTTTT. Protein product: CASSGGTGAEKLFF. This chain links TRBV5-1 with TRBJ1-4; 10 nucleotides match TRBD1. Looked up from germline, CDR1 is SGHRS and CDR2 is YFSETQ. This CDR3 is built from 14 residues. V gave up 4 bases and J gave up 8 bases; unmatched junction bases: 5.

The rearrangement joins TRBV27 to TRBJ2-7; 8 nucleotides align to TRBD1. Germline V gene sequence: CDR1 MNHEY, CDR2 SMNVEV (reference sequence). This CDR3 is built from 12 residues. Trimming removed 10 bases from V and 6 bases from J; junction bases left unmatched: 8. CDR3 sequence reads: CATRTGSGEQYF. CDR3 bases: TGTGCCACCCGGACAGGGTCTGGCGAGCAGTACTTC.

This clone was detected once. The chain carries TRBV19 and TRBJ2-6; 15 nucleotides match TRBD2. Germline CDR1 reads LNHDA; CDR2 reads SQIVND (reference sequence). The trim removed 8 bases at V and 0 bases at J, leaving 8 bases unmatched. CDR3 length: 19 amino acids. The CDR3 spells CASQSWTSGRASGANVLTF. CDR3 sequence (DNA): TGTGCCAGTCAAAGTTGGACTAGCGGGAGGGCCTCTGGGGCCAACGTCCTGACTTTC. The variable domain in full, completed from reference TRBV19 and TRBJ2-6, reads DGGITQSPKYLFRKEGQNVTLSCEQNLNHDAMYWYRQDPGQGLRLIYYSQIVNDFQKGDIAEGYSVSREKKESFPLTVTSAQKNPTAFYLCASQSWTSGRASGANVLTFGAGSRLTVL.

V gene TRBV11-3 combines with J gene TRBJ2-7, with D perhaps matching TRBD1 or TRBD2 (5 bases each). V was shortened by 3 bases and J by 3 bases, with 12 bases between the two germline ends. CDR3 length: 14 amino acids. The germline gives CDR1 SGHNT, CDR2 YENEEA. This CDR3 is CASSLGRTGYEQYF. In DNA form, the CDR3 reads TGTGCCAGCAGCTTGGGACGGACTGGCTACGAGCAGTACTTC.

This rearrangement joins TRBV19 to TRBJ1-4; D is undetermined. Trimming left V 1 base short and J 1 base short, with 4 bases between. Per the germline V gene, CDR1 is LNHDA and CDR2 is SQIVND (reference sequence). The length of the CDR3 is 14 residues. CDR3 bases: TGTGCCAGTAGTATAGTCATAACTAATGAAAAACTGTTTTTT. As protein: CASSIVITNEKLFF.

The chain is built from TRBV5-4 and TRBJ2-2; a weak D match, TRBD2 (7 bases). This CDR3 has 16 amino acids. Per the germline V gene, CDR1 is SGHNT and CDR2 is YYREEE (reference sequence). V was clipped by 1 base and J by 4 bases, with 14 bases between them. The DNA for the CDR3 is TGTGCCAGCAGCTTGATGGGGGGGCGCGGCACCGGGGAGCTGTTTTTT. Its protein is CASSLMGGRGTGELFF.

This clone was seen just once. The chain couples TRBV28 to TRBJ1-2; D gene uncertain. The CDR3 runs to 11 residues. V dropped 4 bases and J dropped 6 bases, with 6 bases sitting between them. Germline V lookup: CDR1 MDHEN, CDR2 SYDVKM. The CDR3 DNA is TGTGCCAGCAGTTCCGTAGATGGCTACACCTTC. Protein sequence: CASSSVDGYTF.

The chain employs TRBV19 and TRBJ1-4; TRBD1 agrees at 11 bases. CDR1 is LNHDA, CDR2 SQIVND, per germline (reference sequence). V shed 7 bases, J shed 7 bases, and the junction held 5 bases outside the gene matches. The CDR3 contains 14 residues. Written as DNA, the CDR3 is TGTGCCAGTACCACCGGGACAGGGGGTGAAAAACTGTTTTTT. This codes for CASTTGTGGEKLFF.

The V gene is TRBV5-1, the J gene TRBJ2-7; the D gene is possibly TRBD2 (6 bases). The V and J ends lost 1 base and 2 bases respectively, with 10 bases between them. The CDR3 loop spans 14 amino acids. Germline V gene sequence: CDR1 SGHRS, CDR2 YFSETQ. The CDR3 DNA reads as TGCGCCAGCAGCTTGCGGGGGTCGCCCTACGAGCAGTACTTC. The encoded protein is CASSLRGSPYEQYF.

V is TRBV18 and J is TRBJ2-3; D is uncertain. Germline CDR1 and CDR2: KGHSH and LQKENI. Trimming took 4 bases from V and 5 from J, leaving 4 bases between them. The CDR3 spans 11 residues. The CDR3 nucleotides read TGTGCCAGCTCACAAGGAGATACGCAGTATTTT. Translation gives CASSQGDTQYF.

The rearrangement joins TRBV10-3 to TRBJ2-7, with TRBD2 matching over 14 bases. Germline values: CDR1 ENHRY, CDR2 SYGVKD. The junction had 6 bases not matched to a gene; V was cut back by 2 bases and J by 6 bases. The CDR3 runs to 16 residues. The CDR3 DNA reads as TGTGCCATCAGTGAGGGGGGACTAGCGGGAGTCCTCGAGCAGTACTTC. Protein product: CAISEGGLAGVLEQYF.

The chain combines TRBV19 with TRBJ1-5, with D uncertain. Germline V lookup: CDR1 LNHDA, CDR2 SQIVND (reference sequence). The CDR3 is made up of 12 amino acids. Trimming removed 6 bases from V and 11 bases from J, with 14 bases in between. The CDR3 DNA sequence: TGTGCCAGTAGCGGCGGGAGAGGAGCCCAGCATTTT. It specifies CASSGGRGAQHF. The complete variable domain, with remaining parts taken from reference TRBV19 and TRBJ1-5, reads DGGITQSPKYLFRKEGQNVTLSCEQNLNHDAMYWYRQDPGQGLRLIYYSQIVNDFQKGDIAEGYSVSREKKESFPLTVTSAQKNPTAFYLCASSGGRGAQHFGDGTRLSIL.

This chain links TRBV15 with TRBJ2-3; possible D gene TRBD1, 5 bases. The CDR3 contains 17 residues. V was shortened by 0 bases and J by 6 bases, with 19 bases between the two germline ends. Germline CDR1 is LNHNV and CDR2 is YYDKDF (reference sequence). CDR3 in amino acids: CATSRDMGPTNADTQYF. The CDR3 DNA is TGTGCCACCAGCAGAGATATGGGGCCTACGAACGCGGATACGCAGTATTTT.

This sequence joins TRBV11-2 and TRBJ2-5, with TRBD2 matching over 10 bases. CDR3 length: 15 residues. V lost 5 bases to trimming and J lost 7 bases; unmatched junction nucleotides: 10. Germline V gene lookup returns CDR1 SGHAT and CDR2 FQNNGV. The CDR3, as DNA: TGTGCCAGCAGCCCCCGTCCTAGCGGGGGTGGGACCCAGTACTTC. It is translated as CASSPRPSGGGTQYF.

The chain carries TRBV5-1 and TRBJ1-1; D ambiguous. The CDR3 totals 11 residues. The germline gives CDR1 SGHRS, CDR2 YFSETQ. V lost 0 bases and J 5 bases, leaving 2 bases between the germline ends. The CDR3 sequence: CASSLDTEAFF. The CDR3 DNA sequence: TGCGCCAGCAGCTTGGATACTGAAGCTTTCTTT.

This clone turned up a few times. The rearrangement links TRBV27 to TRBJ2-7; D not resolved. Trimming took 5 bases from V and 3 from J, leaving 5 bases between them. The CDR3 has 11 amino acids. Germline V gives CDR1 MNHEY, CDR2 SMNVEV (reference sequence). In DNA, the CDR3 is TGTGCCAGCAGTAATAACTACGAGCAGTACTTC. It is translated as CASSNNYEQYF.

The chain has TRBV7-6 and TRBJ2-6; no firm D call. V shed 1 base and J shed 3 bases, with 10 bases lying between them. The CDR3 is 16 residues long. Germline CDR1 reads SGHVS; CDR2 reads FNYEAQ. The DNA of the CDR3 is TGTGCCAGCAGCTTAGTTCCGGTCGGTGGGGCCAACGTCCTGACTTTC. This codes for CASSLVPVGGANVLTF.

The genes are TRBV6-6 and TRBJ2-2, with D uncertain. CDR3 size: 13 residues. Germline V lookup: CDR1 MNHNY, CDR2 SVGAGI (reference sequence). V lost 4 bases, J lost 5 bases, and 8 bases lay in between. This chain's CDR3 is CASSSTTTGELFF. The DNA for the CDR3 is TGTGCCAGCAGTTCAACAACAACCGGGGAGCTGTTTTTT.

The J gene is TRBJ1-2, the V gene TRBV7-8, with 7 bases identical to TRBD1. The CDR3 is 15 amino acids. With V trimmed by 1 base and J by 10 bases, 12 bases remained unmatched. In germline, CDR1 is SGHVS, CDR2 FQNEAQ. CDR3 amino acids: CASSLDSLDRRLYTF. For the CDR3, the DNA is TGTGCCAGCAGCTTAGATTCGCTGGACAGGCGTCTCTACACCTTC.

This chain joins TRBV6-5 and TRBJ2-3, with TRBD2 matching 11 bases. CDR1 is MNHEY, CDR2 SVGAGI, per germline. V was pared by 0 bases and J by 2 bases, with 1 base of the junction left unmatched. The CDR3 spans 16 residues. As DNA, the CDR3 is TGTGCCAGCAGTTACTCGACTAGCGGGAACACAGATACGCAGTATTTT. This translates into CASSYSTSGNTDTQYF.

The V and J genes are TRBV2 and TRBJ2-2, with a tentative D call TRBD2 (5 bases). Trimming took 0 bases from V and 6 from J, leaving 5 bases between them. Germline V gene data show CDR1 as SNHLY and CDR2 as FYNNEI. The CDR3 covers 13 residues. CDR3 in amino acids: CASSEARAGELFF. The CDR3 DNA follows: TGTGCCAGCAGTGAAGCGCGGGCCGGGGAGCTGTTTTTT.

This clone was detected only once. The chain joins TRBV30 to TRBJ1-4, with 8 positions matching TRBD1. Germline-derived CDR1 and CDR2 are GTSNPN and SVGIG (reference sequence). This CDR3 has 15 amino acids. V lost 1 base and J lost 4; bases outside the gene matches: 5. CDR3: CAWSESRGRNEKLFF. CDR3 nucleotide sequence: TGTGCCTGGAGTGAGTCCAGGGGGCGTAATGAAAAACTGTTTTTT.

This clone was detected only once. The chain joins TRBV5-1 to TRBJ2-5; D unresolved. The CDR3 has 13 residues. CDR1 is SGHRS, CDR2 YFSETQ, per germline. V dropped 0 bases and J dropped 5 bases, with 8 bases sitting between them. The CDR3 DNA follows: TGCGCCAGCAGCTTGGGTAGTGCGGAGACCCAGTACTTC. Protein sequence: CASSLGSAETQYF. Supplemented by reference TRBV5-1 and TRBJ2-5, the full variable domain reads KAGVTQTPRYLIKTRGQQVTLSCSPISGHRSVSWYQQTPGQGLQFLFEYFSETQRNKGNFPGRFSGRQFSNSRSEMNVSTLELGDSALYLCASSLGSAETQYFGPGTRLLVL.

The chain has TRBV7-8 and TRBJ1-1; D is possibly TRBD1 (6 bases). This CDR3 is built from 14 residues. The germline gives CDR1 SGHVS, CDR2 FQNEAQ. With 7 bases removed from V and 2 bases from J, the gap between germline ends came to 14 bases. This CDR3 is CASKQGFQNTEAFF. The CDR3 DNA reads as TGTGCCAGCAAACAGGGATTCCAAAACACTGAAGCTTTCTTT.

This clone has a single count. The chain recombines TRBV6-1 with TRBJ1-1, with a tentative D call TRBD1 (6 bases). Deletions cut 5 bases from V and 9 bases from J, with 19 bases between. The CDR3 has 14 residues. CDR1 is MNHNS, CDR2 SASEGT, per germline. The DNA of the CDR3 is TGTGCCAGCAGTCACTACACCCCGGGACAACAAGCTTTCTTT. Amino acid sequence: CASSHYTPGQQAFF.